Below are 5 T cell receptor beta chains sequenced from a single sample in a study of T-cell memory formation after mild COVID-19. TCRdb ran MiXCR on the 5' RACE reads and lists one entry per CDR3 protein. The table lists roughly 310,000 distinct CDR3 sequences, 15% of them singletons. The source material was PBMCs or a T cell subset sorted from them (not recorded which). The origin of the receptors is a young man who had mild COVID-19 (a few samples of this study predate the infection). Cell type and time point are not known.

There are a few counts of this clonotype. The J gene is TRBJ2-3, the V gene TRBV20-1; D is uncertain. The V gene lost 4 bases and the J gene lost 2 bases, with 10 bases spanning the gap. CDR1 DFQATT and CDR2 SNEGSKA come from the germline V gene (reference sequence). This CDR3 contains 13 residues. The CDR3 is CSANHGNTDTQYF. The CDR3 nucleotides are TGCAGTGCTAATCACGGTAACACAGATACGCAGTATTTT.

This rearrangement joins TRBV6-2 or TRBV6-3 to TRBJ2-5; D possibly corresponds to TRBD1 (6 bases). Trimming cost V 0 bases and J 4 bases, with 9 bases left between them. The germline V gene encodes CDR1 MNHEY and CDR2 SVGEGT. The length of the CDR3 is 14 residues. The CDR3 protein is CASSYSQGGETQYF. The CDR3, as DNA: TGTGCCAGCAGTTACTCACAGGGTGGAGAGACCCAGTACTTC.

The DNA for the CDR3 is TGCAGCCGCAGGGTGCTAGCGGGCCCCAGCTCCTACAATGAGCAGTTCTTC. The encoded protein is CSRRVLAGPSSYNEQFF. The chain combines TRBV20-1 with TRBJ2-1; TRBD2 matches at 8 bases. This CDR3 is built from 17 residues. Germline CDR1 is DFQATT and CDR2 is SNEGSKA (reference sequence).

This sequence joins TRBV5-5 and TRBJ1-2; 7 bases align to TRBD1. After removal of 0 bases from V and 6 bases from J, the junction contained 14 bases not matched to a gene. CDR3 length equals 17 residues. CDR1 and CDR2 (germline): SGHKS, YYEKEE (reference sequence). The CDR3 protein is CASSLAGQVAWSDGYTF. CDR3 coding DNA: TGTGCCAGCAGCTTGGCCGGACAGGTTGCGTGGAGTGATGGCTACACCTTC.

In its sample, this clonotype was seen a few times. This chain uses TRBV25-1 with TRBJ1-2, with 8 bases identical to TRBD1. The CDR3 covers 15 residues. Germline values: CDR1 MGHDK, CDR2 SYGVNS. V was pared by 1 base and J by 8 bases, with 9 bases of the junction left unmatched. The CDR3 reads CASSEFLDREGGYTF. Written as DNA, the CDR3 is TGTGCCAGCAGTGAATTTTTGGACAGGGAGGGAGGCTACACCTTC.